Below, one TCR beta chain is given with its context. Its antigen is currently unknown. Sequencing used immunoSEQ multiplex PCR; TCRdb keeps in-frame clones, though not all of them. The table has roughly 270,000 clones, approximately 87% seen once; the top ten hold about 0.85%. This record comes from a study of cytomegalovirus exposure and HLA in healthy donors. Findings and limits, study-wide: The tendency of first-cohort TCR clusters to co-occur in the 120 or so validation repertoires was the finding of a later analysis.

The CDR3 loop spans 14 amino acids. With 0 bases clipped from V and 9 bases from J, the junction kept 5 bases outside the gene matches. Per germline, CDR1 MNHEY and CDR2 SVGAGI. The chain couples TRBV6-5 to TRBJ2-1; TRBD2 agrees at 7 bases. The source of this sequence is a woman younger than 30 in good health and CMV-seronegative. Sequencing was done on a sample of PBMCs. The CDR3 spells CASSYSRLAFEQFF. The CDR3 DNA is TGTGCCAGCAGTTACTCTAGACTAGCTTTTGAGCAGTTCTTC.